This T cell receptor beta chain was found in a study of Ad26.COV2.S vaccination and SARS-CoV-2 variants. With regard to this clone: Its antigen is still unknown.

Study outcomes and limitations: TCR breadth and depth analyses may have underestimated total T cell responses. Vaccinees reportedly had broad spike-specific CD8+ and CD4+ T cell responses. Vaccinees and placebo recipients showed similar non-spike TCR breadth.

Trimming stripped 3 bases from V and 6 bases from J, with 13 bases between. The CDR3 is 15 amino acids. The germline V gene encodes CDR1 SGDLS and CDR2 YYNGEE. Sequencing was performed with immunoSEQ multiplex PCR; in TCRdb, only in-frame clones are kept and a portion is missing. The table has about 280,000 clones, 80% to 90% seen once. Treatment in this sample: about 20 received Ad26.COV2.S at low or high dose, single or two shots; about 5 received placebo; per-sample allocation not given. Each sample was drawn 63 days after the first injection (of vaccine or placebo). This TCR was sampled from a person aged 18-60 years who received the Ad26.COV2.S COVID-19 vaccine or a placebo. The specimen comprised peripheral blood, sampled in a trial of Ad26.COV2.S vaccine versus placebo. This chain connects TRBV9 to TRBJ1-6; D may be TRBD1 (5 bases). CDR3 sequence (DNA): TGTGCCAGCAGCGCGAGGGGCGACGGTAATTCACCCCTCCACTTT. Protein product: CASSARGDGNSPLHF.